These 27 T cell receptor beta chains were all obtained from the same sample, sequenced in a study of cytomegalovirus exposure and HLA in healthy donors. It was with 60 Vbeta and 13 Jbeta primers that the PCR ran. Generated by immunoSEQ multiplex PCR, the TCRdb table keeps only in-frame clones and is missing some. The sample comprises some 160,000 clones, over 70% of which are singletons, and 6.5% to 9% rests with the top ten. Sequencing was carried out using PBMCs. The receptors were gathered from a woman aged 40-49 years in good health and CMV-seropositive.

The rearrangement links TRBV27 to TRBJ2-1, with 7 bases identical to TRBD1. V dropped 6 bases and J dropped 5; count of bases not matched to a gene: 7. This CDR3 comprises 14 residues. Per the germline V gene, CDR1 is MNHEY and CDR2 is SMNVEV (reference sequence). The CDR3 loop reads CASRLDRANNEQFF. CDR3 nucleotides: TGTGCCAGCAGGTTAGACAGGGCCAACAATGAGCAGTTCTTC.

This chain links TRBV5-5 with TRBJ2-2, with D possibly matching TRBD1 (6 bases). Germline CDR1 and CDR2: SGHKS and YYEKEE (reference sequence). The length of the CDR3 is 16 residues. V dropped 7 bases and J dropped 5 bases, with 21 bases sitting between them. As DNA, the CDR3 is TGTGCCAGCCGACCCGATACAGGGTCGGGGACCGGGGAGCTGTTTTTT. Amino acids: CASRPDTGSGTGELFF.

This chain connects TRBV18 to TRBJ2-2; 7 bases are a match to TRBD2. V lost 2 bases to trimming and J lost 0 bases; unmatched junction nucleotides: 3. This CDR3 is built from 16 residues. The germline V gene encodes CDR1 KGHSH and CDR2 LQKENI. The CDR3 coding sequence is TGTGCCAGCTCACCAGGGAGGGGTTCGAACACCGGGGAGCTGTTTTTT. This codes for CASSPGRGSNTGELFF.

The rearrangement uses TRBV5-1 and TRBJ2-1, with D maybe TRBD2 (6 bases). This CDR3 has 15 amino acids. Germline CDR1 reads SGHRS; CDR2 reads YFSETQ. V was cut by 4 bases and J by 8 bases, with 19 bases left in between. This CDR3 is CASSPGGAGIDEQFF. In DNA form, the CDR3 reads TGCGCCAGCAGCCCGGGCGGGGCCGGGATTGATGAGCAGTTCTTC.

The V gene is TRBV2, the J gene TRBJ2-2; no definite D call. The V gene lost 6 bases and the J gene lost 7 bases, with 12 bases spanning the gap. The CDR3 has 13 amino acids. CDR1 and CDR2 (germline): SNHLY, FYNNEI. The CDR3 nucleotides read TGTGCCAGCAGACAGCCGAATGGCGGGGAGCTGTTTTTT. Translating it yields CASRQPNGGELFF.

The CDR3 region is CASTVGAGNYEQYF. Written as DNA, the CDR3 is TGTGCCAGCACCGTTGGGGCGGGGAACTACGAGCAGTACTTC. The rearrangement uses TRBV7-8 and TRBJ2-7, with D tentatively TRBD2 (6 bases). CDR3 length: 14 amino acids. Trimming removed 7 bases from V and 3 bases from J, with 16 bases in between. CDR1 and CDR2 from the germline V gene are SGHVS and FQNEAQ.

V and J are TRBV27 and TRBJ1-1; D is undetermined. The V end was cut by 8 bases, the J end by 1 base, with 11 bases between. The CDR3 is 13 residues long. From germline, CDR1 is MNHEY and CDR2 SMNVEV (reference sequence). CDR3 region: CASSDRRNTEAFF. The DNA for the CDR3 is TGTGCCAGCTCCGATCGGAGGAACACTGAAGCTTTCTTT.

The V and J genes are TRBV6-6 and TRBJ2-6; TRBD1 matches at 9 bases. CDR3 length: 15 residues. Germline lookup yields CDR1 MNHNY and CDR2 SVGAGI (reference sequence). V dropped 5 bases and J dropped 4; count of bases not matched to a gene: 3. CDR3 sequence (DNA): TGTGCCAGCAGTGACAGGGGGATGGGGGCCAACGTCCTGACTTTC. Its protein product is CASSDRGMGANVLTF.

The gene calls are TRBV27 and TRBJ1-2; D is perhaps TRBD1 (6 bases). Germline V CDR1 and CDR2: MNHEY, SMNVEV (reference sequence). The germline V and J ends were trimmed by 7 bases and 5 bases, with 14 bases remaining between them. This CDR3 spans 13 amino acids. CDR3 residues: CASTSARGYGYTF. Here the CDR3 DNA reads TGTGCCAGCACTTCAGCCAGGGGTTATGGCTACACCTTC.

The rearrangement links TRBV6-1 to TRBJ2-7, with 7 bases matching TRBD2. This CDR3 has 13 residues. The V gene's germline CDR1 is MNHNS and CDR2 SASEGT. The V and J ends lost 9 bases and 2 bases, in that order; junction bases with no gene match: 7. The CDR3 is CASRRGLAYEQYF. The CDR3 nucleotides are TGTGCCAGTCGGCGGGGGTTAGCCTACGAGCAGTACTTC.

The chain joins TRBV9 to TRBJ1-1; 9 nucleotides agree with TRBD1. The junction had 10 bases not matched to a gene; V was cut back by 7 bases and J by 3 bases. Germline V gene data show CDR1 as SGDLS and CDR2 as YYNGEE. The CDR3 has 15 residues. In nucleotides, the CDR3 is TGTGCCAGCTCCAAGGACAGGGGCTTGGACACTGAAGCTTTCTTT. Its translation is CASSKDRGLDTEAFF.

This clone came up a few times. This chain links TRBV6-6 with TRBJ1-1; no definite D call. This CDR3 has 15 residues. CDR1 and CDR2 (germline): MNHNY, SVGAGI (reference sequence). The V gene lost 5 bases and the J gene lost 8 bases, with 21 bases spanning the gap. CDR3 DNA: TGTGCCAGCAGTCCACAGAAAAATACAGCAAACGAAGCTTTCTTT. Protein sequence: CASSPQKNTANEAFF.

The chain carries TRBV29-1 and TRBJ2-1, with 10 bases matching TRBD2. The CDR3 spans 18 residues. Germline V gives CDR1 SQVTM, CDR2 ANQGSEA. The J segment lost 6 bases and the V segment lost 7 bases, leaving 21 bases of the junction unmatched. The CDR3 DNA is TGCAGCGCTCCCGCAGAGCGGGGGGGCCTTATTCGGAGCAATGAGCAGTTCTTC. It encodes CSAPAERGGLIRSNEQFF.

Concerning this clone itself: An end of the junction does not agree with germline; a read error may underlie this. V usage is TRBV7-2 and J usage is TRBJ2-6, with a possible D match to TRBD1 (5 bases). The CDR3 has 15 residues. Germline V gene sequence: CDR1 SGHTA, CDR2 FQGNSA. The CDR3, as DNA: TGTGCCAGCAGCCCGGACAATGTAAGGGCCAACGGCCTGACTTTC. Translation: CASSPDNVRANGLTF.

The rearrangement links TRBV7-8 to TRBJ2-5; D is possibly TRBD1 (5 bases). V dropped 3 bases and J dropped 5 bases, with 7 bases sitting between them. Per germline, CDR1 SGHVS and CDR2 FQNEAQ. The CDR3 length is 12 residues. DNA of the CDR3: TGTGCCAGCAGCTTCAACAGGGAGACCCAGTACTTC. It encodes CASSFNRETQYF. Combining the CDR3 with reference TRBV7-8 and TRBJ2-5 gives the whole variable domain GAGVSQSPRYKVAKRGQDVALRCDPISGHVSLFWYQQALGQGPEFLTYFQNEAQLDKSGLPSDRFFAERPEGSVSTLKIQRTQQEDSAVYLCASSFNRETQYFGPGTRLLVL.

There are a few counts of this clone. The rearrangement uses TRBV7-8 and TRBJ2-1; a weak D match, TRBD2 (6 bases). V lost 0 bases and J lost 4, with 16 bases in between. Germline lookup yields CDR1 SGHVS and CDR2 FQNEAQ. This CDR3 spans 17 amino acids. The CDR3 DNA is TGTGCCAGCAGCTTAGCTCGGTGGGGAGGCGGGTACAATGAGCAGTTCTTC. This sequence encodes CASSLARWGGGYNEQFF.

A few counts support this clone. The genes are TRBV7-3 and TRBJ2-3, with 9 bases that match TRBD1. Germline CDR1 is SGHTA and CDR2 is FQGTGA. The CDR3 totals 15 residues. V lost 5 bases to trimming and J lost 2 bases; unmatched junction nucleotides: 5. CDR3 sequence (DNA): TGTGCCAGCAGCGCCCGGGACAGGGCCACAGATACGCAGTATTTT. This sequence encodes CASSARDRATDTQYF.

The chain employs TRBV5-1 and TRBJ1-3, with 11 positions matching TRBD1. This CDR3 region has 16 residues. Germline CDR1 and CDR2: SGHRS and YFSETQ. V shed 5 bases, J shed 2 bases, and the junction held 6 bases outside the gene matches. In DNA, the CDR3 is TGCGCCAGCAGAAAAGGACAGGGGGCCGCTGGAAACACCATATATTTT. Protein product: CASRKGQGAAGNTIYF.

The chain joins TRBV6-6 to TRBJ1-1; 7 positions match TRBD1. Germline CDR1 reads MNHNY; CDR2 reads SVGAGI (reference sequence). The ends lost 9 bases at V and 0 bases at J; junction bases unmatched: 4. The CDR3 runs 13 residues. CDR3 sequence (DNA): TGTGCCAGTTTACAGGGGTTGAACACTGAAGCTTTCTTT. This gives the protein CASLQGLNTEAFF.

About this clone: Sequence at one end of the junction differs from germline and may be a read error. The chain links TRBV27 to TRBJ2-6, with D tentatively TRBD1 (6 bases). CDR3 length equals 19 residues. The V gene's germline CDR1 is MNHEY and CDR2 SMNVEV (reference sequence). The CDR3 DNA is TGTGCCAGCAGTTTAAAGTTAGGACAGCGATTATCTGGGGCCAACGGCCTGACTTTC. This encodes CASSLKLGQRLSGANGLTF. The variable domain in full, with the rest retrieved from reference TRBV27 and TRBJ2-6, is EAQVTQNPRYLITVTGKKLTVTCSQNMNHEYMSWYRQDPGLGLRQIYYSMNVEVTDKGDVPEGYKVSRKEKRNFPLILESPSPNQTSLYFCASSLKLGQRLSGANGLTFGAGSRLTVL.

This clone came up a few times. V and J are TRBV6-5 and TRBJ1-2; unclear D gene. Looked up from germline, CDR1 is MNHEY and CDR2 is SVGAGI. V lost 5 bases, J lost 7 bases, and 20 bases lay in between. The CDR3 covers 15 residues. The CDR3 protein is CASSNDLTRGGGYTF. The CDR3 DNA reads TGTGCCAGCAGTAACGACCTCACTCGGGGAGGTGGCTACACCTTC.

The rearrangement links TRBV19 to TRBJ1-1; maybe TRBD1 (5 bases). CDR3 length: 13 residues. The V end lost 1 base, the J end lost 8 bases, and 11 bases lay between the germline ends. CDR1 is LNHDA, CDR2 SQIVND, per germline (reference sequence). DNA of the CDR3: TGTGCCAGTAGTATAGCAGGGTCGGCGGAAGCTTTCTTT. This gives the protein CASSIAGSAEAFF.

This chain links TRBV7-8 with TRBJ1-6; D unresolved. This CDR3 spans 13 amino acids. Germline V gene lookup returns CDR1 SGHVS and CDR2 FQNEAQ. Trimming pared 1 base from V and 7 bases from J, leaving 5 bases between. CDR3 sequence: CASSLGANSPLHF. CDR3 DNA sequence: TGTGCCAGCAGCTTAGGCGCCAATTCACCCCTCCACTTT.

This chain links TRBV29-1 with TRBJ1-1, with a tentative D call TRBD1 (6 bases). The CDR3 is 14 residues long. V gave up 3 bases and J gave up 0 bases, with 11 bases separating them. Per germline, CDR1 SQVTM and CDR2 ANQGSEA. CDR3 sequence: CSVEVSGVNTEAFF. CDR3 nucleotide sequence: TGCAGCGTTGAGGTGTCAGGGGTGAACACTGAAGCTTTCTTT.

The V gene is TRBV6-1, the J gene TRBJ2-2; TRBD1 matches 11 bases. This CDR3 has 15 residues. Trimming at V came to 5 bases and at J to 2 bases, leaving 1 base not matched to a gene. The germline V gene encodes CDR1 MNHNS and CDR2 SASEGT. The CDR3 loop reads CASSWTGGNTGELFF. The DNA of the CDR3 is TGTGCCAGCAGTTGGACAGGGGGCAACACCGGGGAGCTGTTTTTT.

The table lists this clone with a few counts. This sequence joins TRBV30 and TRBJ1-6; 9 bases match TRBD1. CDR1 and CDR2 (germline): GTSNPN, SVGIG (reference sequence). The CDR3 covers 13 residues. Losses at the gene ends were 3 bases for V and 7 bases for J; bases not matched to a gene: 1. CDR3 sequence (DNA): TGTGCCTGGAGAGGGACAGGGAATTCACCCCTCCACTTT. Amino acids: CAWRGTGNSPLHF.

The chain employs TRBV27 and TRBJ1-1; the match to TRBD1 covers 8 bases. CDR1 MNHEY and CDR2 SMNVEV come from the germline V gene (reference sequence). CDR3 size: 14 residues. Trimming removed 4 bases from V and 1 base from J; junction bases left unmatched: 2. CDR3 in amino acids: CASSWDRRNTEAFF. The CDR3 DNA reads as TGTGCCAGCAGTTGGGACAGGAGGAACACTGAAGCTTTCTTT.